This T cell receptor beta chain came from a study of shared clonotypes between healthy human individuals. V lost 11 bases and J lost 2; bases outside the gene matches: 10. The CDR3 spans 15 residues. Germline V gives CDR1 ENHRY, CDR2 SYGVKD. TCRdb keeps only in-frame clones here, not all; method: immunoSEQ multiplex PCR. The sample contains roughly 2.5 million clones, about 92% of which appear only once. The source material was naive CD4+ T cells sorted from blood. As for subset: CD45RA+ positively selected. The chain carries TRBV10-3 and TRBJ2-2, with 8 positions matching TRBD1. This clonotype was sampled from a man aged 18 to 35 in good health. The CDR3 reads CAVGQGAANTGELFF. The CDR3 nucleotides are TGTGCCGTAGGACAGGGTGCCGCCAACACCGGGGAGCTGTTTTTT.